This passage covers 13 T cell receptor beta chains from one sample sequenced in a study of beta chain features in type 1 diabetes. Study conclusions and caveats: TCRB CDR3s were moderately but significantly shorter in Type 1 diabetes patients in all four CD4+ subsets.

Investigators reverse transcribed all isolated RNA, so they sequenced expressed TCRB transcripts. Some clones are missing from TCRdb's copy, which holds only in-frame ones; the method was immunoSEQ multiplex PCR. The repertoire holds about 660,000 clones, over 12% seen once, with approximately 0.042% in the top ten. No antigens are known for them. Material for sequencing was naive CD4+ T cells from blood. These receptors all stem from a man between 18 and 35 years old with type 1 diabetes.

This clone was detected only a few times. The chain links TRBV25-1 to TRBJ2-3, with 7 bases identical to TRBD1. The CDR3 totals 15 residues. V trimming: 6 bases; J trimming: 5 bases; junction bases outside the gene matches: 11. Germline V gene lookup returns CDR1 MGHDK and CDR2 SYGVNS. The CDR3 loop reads CASSSLKGAGDTQYF. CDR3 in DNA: TGTGCCAGCAGCTCGCTCAAGGGGGCAGGAGATACGCAGTATTTT.

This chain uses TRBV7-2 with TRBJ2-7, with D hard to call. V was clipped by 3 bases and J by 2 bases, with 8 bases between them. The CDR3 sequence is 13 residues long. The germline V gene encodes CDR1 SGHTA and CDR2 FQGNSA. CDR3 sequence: CASSLSIAYEQYF. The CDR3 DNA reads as TGTGCCAGCAGCTTGTCGATTGCCTACGAGCAGTACTTC. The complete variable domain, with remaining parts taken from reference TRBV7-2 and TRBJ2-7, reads GAGVSQSPSNKVTEKGKDVELRCDPISGHTALYWYRQSLGQGLEFLIYFQGNSAPDKSGLPSDRFSAERTGGSVSTLTIQRTQQEDSAVYLCASSLSIAYEQYFGPGTRLTVT.

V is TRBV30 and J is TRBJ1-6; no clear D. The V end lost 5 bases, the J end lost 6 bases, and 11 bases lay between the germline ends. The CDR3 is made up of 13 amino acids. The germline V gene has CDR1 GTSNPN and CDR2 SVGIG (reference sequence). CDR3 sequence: CAWDMMVNSPLHF. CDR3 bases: TGTGCCTGGGATATGATGGTTAATTCACCCCTCCACTTT. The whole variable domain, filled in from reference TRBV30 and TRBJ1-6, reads SQTIHQWPATLVQPVGSPLSLECTVEGTSNPNLYWYRQAAGRGLQLLFYSVGIGQISSEVPQNLSASRPQDRQFILSSKKLLLSDSGFYLCAWDMMVNSPLHFGNGTRLTVT.

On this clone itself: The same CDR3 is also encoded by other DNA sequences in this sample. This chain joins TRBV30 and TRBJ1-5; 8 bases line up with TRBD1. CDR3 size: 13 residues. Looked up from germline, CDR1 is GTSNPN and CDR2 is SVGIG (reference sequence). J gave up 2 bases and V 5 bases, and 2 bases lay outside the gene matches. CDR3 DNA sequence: TGTGCCTGGGAGACAGGGGGCAATCAGCCCCAGCATTTT. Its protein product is CAWETGGNQPQHF.

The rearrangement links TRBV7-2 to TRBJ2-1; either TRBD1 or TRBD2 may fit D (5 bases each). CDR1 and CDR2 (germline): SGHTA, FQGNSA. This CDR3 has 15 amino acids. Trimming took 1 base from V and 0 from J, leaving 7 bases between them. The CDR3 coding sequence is TGTGCCAGCAGCTTAGAGGGGAGCTCCTACAATGAGCAGTTCTTC. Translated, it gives CASSLEGSSYNEQFF. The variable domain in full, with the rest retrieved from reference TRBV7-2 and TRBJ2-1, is GAGVSQSPSNKVTEKGKDVELRCDPISGHTALYWYRQSLGQGLEFLIYFQGNSAPDKSGLPSDRFSAERTGGSVSTLTIQRTQQEDSAVYLCASSLEGSSYNEQFFGPGTRLTVL.

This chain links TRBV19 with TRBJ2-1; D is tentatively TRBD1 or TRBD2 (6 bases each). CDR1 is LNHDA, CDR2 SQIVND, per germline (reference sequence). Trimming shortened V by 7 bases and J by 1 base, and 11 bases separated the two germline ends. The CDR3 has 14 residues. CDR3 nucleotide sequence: TGTGCCAGTATGAAGGGGGGATCCTACAATGAGCAGTTCTTC. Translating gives CASMKGGSYNEQFF.

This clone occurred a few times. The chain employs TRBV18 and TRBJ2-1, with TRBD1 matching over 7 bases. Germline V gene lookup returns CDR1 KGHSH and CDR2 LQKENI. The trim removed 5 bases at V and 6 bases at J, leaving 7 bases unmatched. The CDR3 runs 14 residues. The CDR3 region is CASSGDRQGNEQFF. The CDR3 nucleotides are TGTGCCAGCTCAGGTGACCGACAGGGCAATGAGCAGTTCTTC.

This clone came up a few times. The CDR3: CSAGGQGTFEQYF. The CDR3 DNA is TGCAGCGCTGGGGGACAGGGGACTTTCGAGCAGTACTTC. This chain links TRBV29-1 with TRBJ2-7; 10 bases line up with TRBD1. Per germline, CDR1 SQVTM and CDR2 ANQGSEA. The CDR3 is made up of 13 amino acids. The V and J ends lost 7 bases and 6 bases, in that order; junction bases with no gene match: 9.

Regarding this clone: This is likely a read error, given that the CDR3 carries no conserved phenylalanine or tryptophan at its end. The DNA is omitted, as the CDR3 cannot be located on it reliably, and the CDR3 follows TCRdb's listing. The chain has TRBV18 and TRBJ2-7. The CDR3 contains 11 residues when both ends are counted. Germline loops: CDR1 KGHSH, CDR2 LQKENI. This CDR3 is CASHGRSGTLH.

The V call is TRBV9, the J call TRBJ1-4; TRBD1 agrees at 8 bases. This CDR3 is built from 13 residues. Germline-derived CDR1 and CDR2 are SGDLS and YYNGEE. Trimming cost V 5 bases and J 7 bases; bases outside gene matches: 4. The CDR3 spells CASRTGQGEKLFF. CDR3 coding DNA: TGTGCCAGCAGAACAGGACAGGGTGAAAAACTGTTTTTT. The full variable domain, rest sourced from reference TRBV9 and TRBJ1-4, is DSGVTQTPKHLITATGQRVTLRCSPRSGDLSVYWYQQSLDQGLQFLIQYYNGEERAKGNILERFSAQQFPDLHSELNLSSLELGDSALYFCASRTGQGEKLFFGSGTQLSVL.

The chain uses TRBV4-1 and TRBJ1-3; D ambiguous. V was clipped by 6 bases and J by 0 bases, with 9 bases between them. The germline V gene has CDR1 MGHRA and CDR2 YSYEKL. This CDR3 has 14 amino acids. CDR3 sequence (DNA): TGCGCCAGCAGAGGTCTAAACTCTGGAAACACCATATATTTT. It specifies CASRGLNSGNTIYF.

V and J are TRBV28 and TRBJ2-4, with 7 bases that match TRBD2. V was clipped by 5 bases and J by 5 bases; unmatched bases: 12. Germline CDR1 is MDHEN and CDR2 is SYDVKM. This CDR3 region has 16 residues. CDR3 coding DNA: TGTGCCAGCAGTCCTCTCACCCGGGGGAGGGAAAACATTCAGTACTTC. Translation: CASSPLTRGRENIQYF.

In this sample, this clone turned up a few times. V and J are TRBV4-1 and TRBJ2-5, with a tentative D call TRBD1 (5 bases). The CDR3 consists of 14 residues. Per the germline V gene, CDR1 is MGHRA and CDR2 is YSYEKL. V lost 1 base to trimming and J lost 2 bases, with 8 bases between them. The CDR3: CASSQGTNQETQYF. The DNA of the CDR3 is TGCGCCAGCAGCCAAGGGACAAATCAAGAGACCCAGTACTTC.